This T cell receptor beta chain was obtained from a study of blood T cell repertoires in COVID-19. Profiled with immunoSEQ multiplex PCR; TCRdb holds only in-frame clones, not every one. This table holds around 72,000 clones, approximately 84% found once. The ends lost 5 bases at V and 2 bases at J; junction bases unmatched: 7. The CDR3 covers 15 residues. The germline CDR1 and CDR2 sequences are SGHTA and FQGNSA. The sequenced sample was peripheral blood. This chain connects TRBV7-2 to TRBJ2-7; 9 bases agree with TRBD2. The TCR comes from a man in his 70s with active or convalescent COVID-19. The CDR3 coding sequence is TGTGCCAGCAGCGTTAGCGGGAGCACTACCTACGAGCAGTACTTC. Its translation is CASSVSGSTTYEQYF.